The sequence of this T cell receptor beta chain was determined in a study of blood T cell repertoires in COVID-19. Study context: The cDNA or gDNA used as material had been derived from T cells, B-cell-depleted T cells, or PBMCs.

This CDR3 has 13 amino acids. The germline gives CDR1 ENHRY, CDR2 SYGVKD. The V gene lost 8 bases and the J gene lost 8 bases, with 18 bases spanning the gap. Original handling: Reference gene primer amplification in the assay estimated nucleated cell counts. Libraries were prepared by immunoSEQ multiplex PCR; TCRdb keeps only in-frame clonotypes and omits some of them. V, J and clone size are those of that table, while D and trimming were read from the DNA. The sample lists roughly 160,000 clones, 84% occurring once. Participants, about 18 to 90 years old, spanned some 23 US areas. Cohort 3 recovered donors had two negative PCRs, clearance, or symptom resolution. This clone was seen a handful of times.

The receptor was isolated from a man aged 45-60 years who had recovered from COVID-19. This chain joins TRBV10-3 and TRBJ1-2; perhaps TRBD1 as D (6 bases). Sequencing input: PBMCs or T cells enriched from blood (not recorded which). The CDR3 sequence is CAIRGDTGFGYTF. In DNA, the CDR3 is TGTGCCATCCGGGGGGATACAGGGTTCGGCTACACCTTC.